A single sample gave rise to the 30 T cell receptor beta chains below, sequenced in a study of blood T cell repertoires in COVID-19. Libraries were prepared by immunoSEQ multiplex PCR; TCRdb keeps only in-frame clonotypes and omits some of them. The data contain over 250,000 clones, about 90% of them seen just once; the ten biggest clones take up approximately 5%. The sample was PBMCs or T cells enriched from blood (not recorded which). The receptors were sampled from a woman aged 30 to 39 who had recovered from COVID-19.

The chain joins TRBV19 to TRBJ1-5; 9 bases fit TRBD1. The length of the CDR3 is 15 residues. The germline CDR1 and CDR2 sequences are LNHDA and SQIVND (reference sequence). Trimming at V came to 5 bases and at J to 5 bases, leaving 7 bases not matched to a gene. The CDR3 here is CASSASRQGDQPQHF. The CDR3 DNA is TGTGCCAGTAGTGCTTCGAGACAGGGGGATCAGCCCCAGCATTTT. The full variable domain, with the rest looked up from reference TRBV19 and TRBJ1-5, is DGGITQSPKYLFRKEGQNVTLSCEQNLNHDAMYWYRQDPGQGLRLIYYSQIVNDFQKGDIAEGYSVSREKKESFPLTVTSAQKNPTAFYLCASSASRQGDQPQHFGDGTRLSIL.

The CDR3 spells CASYPGQDSYEQYF. The CDR3 DNA reads TGTGCCAGCTACCCGGGACAGGACTCCTACGAGCAGTACTTC. The chain is built from TRBV6-5 and TRBJ2-7; 8 nucleotides align to TRBD1. Germline loops: CDR1 MNHEY, CDR2 SVGAGI. The CDR3 spans 14 residues. V lost 8 bases, J lost 0 bases, and 6 bases stayed unmatched.

As DNA, the CDR3 is TGTGCCAGTGGCCAAGGGGGCGGCAACACTGAAGCTTTCTTT. Protein: CASGQGGGNTEAFF. The chain uses TRBV19 and TRBJ1-1; 7 bases are a match to TRBD1. Trimming cost V 8 bases and J 2 bases; bases outside gene matches: 8. The CDR3 sequence is 14 residues long. CDR1 is LNHDA, CDR2 SQIVND, per germline (reference sequence).

CDR3 nucleotides: TGTGCCAGCACCATACAGGGGGCTAGGTCACCCCTCCACTTT. It codes for CASTIQGARSPLHF. The chain employs TRBV7-8 and TRBJ1-6; 9 nucleotides match TRBD1. CDR1 and CDR2 (germline): SGHVS, FQNEAQ. The ends lost 7 bases at V and 10 bases at J; junction bases unmatched: 8. The CDR3 totals 14 residues.

J is TRBJ1-1 and V is TRBV7-2, with D maybe TRBD1 (5 bases). From germline, CDR1 is SGHTA and CDR2 FQGNSA. The CDR3 is 14 residues long. Trimming left V 1 base short and J 3 bases short, with 9 bases between. The CDR3 here is CASSLVRGDTEAFF. The CDR3, as DNA: TGTGCCAGCAGCTTAGTTCGGGGGGACACTGAAGCTTTCTTT.

V usage is TRBV7-9 and J usage is TRBJ1-6; D might be TRBD1 (6 bases). The germline V gene has CDR1 SEHNR and CDR2 FQNEAQ (reference sequence). Trimming left V 5 bases short and J 6 bases short, with 11 bases between. The CDR3 consists of 14 residues. The CDR3 DNA follows: TGTGCCAGCAGCCGACAGGAACCTAATTCACCCCTCCACTTT. It is translated as CASSRQEPNSPLHF.

The chain links TRBV29-1 to TRBJ1-2; no reliable D call. Germline CDR1 SQVTM, CDR2 ANQGSEA. The CDR3 sequence is 13 residues long. Trimming cost V 4 bases and J 5 bases, with 14 bases left between them. The CDR3 DNA follows: TGCAGCGTTGTCAGAAGGGAGCTATATGGCTACACCTTC. Translating it yields CSVVRRELYGYTF.

This rearrangement joins TRBV7-2 to TRBJ2-3, with 8 bases lining up with TRBD2. V shed 3 bases, J shed 3 bases, and the junction held 8 bases outside the gene matches. From germline, CDR1 is SGHTA and CDR2 FQGNSA. The CDR3 extends over 16 amino acids. CDR3 sequence reads: CASSFYLPGGTDTQYF. CDR3 nucleotide sequence: TGTGCCAGCAGCTTCTACCTCCCGGGGGGGACAGATACGCAGTATTTT.

The chain links TRBV13 to TRBJ1-1; D uncertain. Germline-derived CDR1 and CDR2 are PRHDT and FYEKMQ (reference sequence). V shed 0 bases and J shed 0 bases, with 11 bases lying between them. This CDR3 contains 16 residues. CDR3 in DNA: TGTGCCAGCAGCTTAGGCCCTACCAGGTTGAACACTGAAGCTTTCTTT. This encodes CASSLGPTRLNTEAFF.

The DNA of the CDR3 is TGTGCCAGTAGTATATCACATCTTCGGAGAAGCAATCAGCCCCAGCATTTT. Residues: CASSISHLRRSNQPQHF. This rearrangement joins TRBV19 to TRBJ1-5; D is unresolved. V was cut by 2 bases and J by 1 base, with 15 bases left in between. Germline V gene data show CDR1 as LNHDA and CDR2 as SQIVND (reference sequence). The CDR3 is made up of 17 amino acids. Supplemented by reference TRBV19 and TRBJ1-5, the full variable domain reads DGGITQSPKYLFRKEGQNVTLSCEQNLNHDAMYWYRQDPGQGLRLIYYSQIVNDFQKGDIAEGYSVSREKKESFPLTVTSAQKNPTAFYLCASSISHLRRSNQPQHFGDGTRLSIL.

The chain couples TRBV5-4 to TRBJ1-2; D remains ambiguous. The CDR3 is made up of 15 amino acids. CDR1 is SGHNT and CDR2 is YYREEE in the germline V gene (reference sequence). Between the trimmed V and J ends, which lost 4 bases and 1 base, there was a span of 14 bases. The CDR3 nucleotides are TGTGCCAGCAGCCCGGTGGGCCAGCTTAACTATGGCTACACCTTC. Protein: CASSPVGQLNYGYTF.

This rearrangement joins TRBV5-1 to TRBJ2-7; D gene ambiguous. The V gene's germline CDR1 is SGHRS and CDR2 YFSETQ. The CDR3 loop spans 15 amino acids. The ends were cut back, 4 bases at V and 1 base at J, with 15 bases in the middle. The CDR3 loop is CASSPRVGQSYEQYF. The CDR3 DNA reads as TGCGCCAGCAGCCCCCGGGTAGGCCAGTCCTACGAGCAGTACTTC.

CDR3 sequence (DNA): TGTGCCAGCAGTTACCACCAGGGTTCCAGGTCCTACGAGCAGTACTTC. This encodes CASSYHQGSRSYEQYF. This sequence joins TRBV6-5 and TRBJ2-7; the D gene is possibly TRBD1 (5 bases). The CDR3 extends over 16 amino acids. Germline V gene sequence: CDR1 MNHEY, CDR2 SVGAGI. V gave up 2 bases and J gave up 1 base, with 15 bases separating them.

This chain joins TRBV5-1 and TRBJ2-7; TRBD1 aligns across 8 bases. Germline values: CDR1 SGHRS, CDR2 YFSETQ. There are 16 residues in the CDR3. The junction had 5 bases not matched to a gene; V was cut back by 0 bases and J by 0 bases. The CDR3: CASSLVQGEHSYEQYF. The CDR3 DNA sequence: TGCGCCAGCAGCTTGGTACAGGGGGAACACTCCTACGAGCAGTACTTC.

This chain links TRBV6-6 with TRBJ1-1, with 7 bases lining up with TRBD1. The CDR3 spans 15 residues. The germline CDR1 and CDR2 sequences are MNHNY and SVGAGI (reference sequence). Trimming at V came to 6 bases and at J to 6 bases, leaving 13 bases not matched to a gene. CDR3 amino acids: CASSLRQGPIPEAFF. CDR3 bases: TGTGCCAGCAGCCTCCGACAGGGACCGATACCTGAAGCTTTCTTT.

The chain couples TRBV9 to TRBJ2-2, with TRBD2 matching 13 bases. Germline V gives CDR1 SGDLS, CDR2 YYNGEE. J gave up 4 bases and V 4 bases, and 16 bases lay outside the gene matches. The CDR3 consists of 20 residues. CDR3 loop: CASSSTQPTSGGLGTGELFF. In DNA, the CDR3 is TGTGCCAGCAGCAGCACACAACCGACTAGCGGGGGGTTGGGCACCGGGGAGCTGTTTTTT.

The V gene is TRBV6-5, the J gene TRBJ1-1; D is ambiguous. V was clipped by 2 bases and J by 4 bases, with 5 bases between them. CDR1 is MNHEY, CDR2 SVGAGI, per germline. This CDR3 is built from 12 residues. The CDR3 nucleotides read TGTGCCAGCAGTTACGGAGGCACTGAAGCTTTCTTT. It is translated as CASSYGGTEAFF.

The chain has TRBV28 and TRBJ2-3; 7 nucleotides align to TRBD1. V was clipped by 4 bases and J by 5 bases; unmatched bases: 9. The germline gives CDR1 MDHEN, CDR2 SYDVKM. CDR3 length: 15 amino acids. The DNA of the CDR3 is TGTGCCAGCAGTTCGACAGGGACCCGACAAGATACGCAGTATTTT. The encoded protein is CASSSTGTRQDTQYF.

This chain uses TRBV4-3 with TRBJ2-2, with 12 bases matching TRBD2. CDR1 and CDR2 from the germline V gene are LGHNA and YSLEER. The CDR3 is made up of 18 amino acids. Trimming took 0 bases from V and 1 from J; bases not matched to a gene: 3. The CDR3 here is CASSQDRGLAGNTGELFF. The CDR3 nucleotides read TGCGCCAGCAGCCAAGATAGGGGACTAGCGGGGAACACCGGGGAGCTGTTTTTT.

This chain joins TRBV30 and TRBJ1-3, with a possible D match to TRBD1 (6 bases). The ends were cut back, 5 bases at V and 5 bases at J, with 37 bases in the middle. This CDR3 is 21 amino acids long. Germline CDR1 reads GTSNPN; CDR2 reads SVGIG (reference sequence). CDR3 bases: TGTGCCTGGGTTGAGATACCCGGGACATCGGTACACGGTGGGCCCAGAAACACCATATATTTT. Its protein product is CAWVEIPGTSVHGGPRNTIYF.

The rearrangement links TRBV29-1 to TRBJ1-1; 7 bases fit TRBD1. Trimming at V came to 1 base and at J to 0 bases, leaving 8 bases not matched to a gene. The CDR3 runs 16 residues. Per germline, CDR1 SQVTM and CDR2 ANQGSEA. CDR3: CSVEGSRGNMNTEAFF. In DNA form, the CDR3 reads TGCAGCGTTGAAGGGAGCAGGGGGAATATGAACACTGAAGCTTTCTTT.

The CDR3 sequence: CASSLRTGSSYNSPLHF. CDR3 DNA: TGTGCCAGCAGCCTACGGACAGGGAGCTCCTATAATTCACCCCTCCACTTT. V and J are TRBV3-1 (or the pseudogene TRBV3-2) and TRBJ1-6; 8 bases agree with TRBD1. After removal of 4 bases from V and 0 bases from J, the junction contained 5 bases not matched to a gene. This CDR3 region has 17 residues. Germline CDR1 reads LGHDT; CDR2 reads YNNKEL (reference sequence).

The gene calls are TRBV2 and TRBJ2-1; possible D gene TRBD1, 6 bases. The CDR3 consists of 14 residues. With 6 bases removed from V and 6 bases from J, the gap between germline ends came to 15 bases. The germline V gene has CDR1 SNHLY and CDR2 FYNNEI. The CDR3 DNA sequence: TGTGCCAGCAGCACAGGGCCCCGTCCCAATGAGCAGTTCTTC. Translated: CASSTGPRPNEQFF.

The gene calls are TRBV5-1 and TRBJ2-3; TRBD2 agrees at 10 bases. Germline values: CDR1 SGHRS, CDR2 YFSETQ. Trimming at V came to 4 bases and at J to 1 base, leaving 6 bases not matched to a gene. The CDR3 is made up of 16 amino acids. Written as DNA, the CDR3 is TGCGCCAGCAGCAGCGGGGGGGCTGTTGGCACAGATACGCAGTATTTT. Protein product: CASSSGGAVGTDTQYF.

The chain employs TRBV7-9 and TRBJ2-2, with 8 bases aligning to TRBD1. Germline CDR1 reads SEHNR; CDR2 reads FQNEAQ (reference sequence). V trimming: 5 bases; J trimming: 6 bases; junction bases outside the gene matches: 11. The CDR3 sequence is 16 residues long. The CDR3 region is CASSNPSAQGAGELFF. The DNA for the CDR3 is TGTGCCAGCAGCAACCCCTCAGCACAGGGGGCCGGGGAGCTGTTTTTT. Full variable domain (missing parts from reference TRBV7-9 and TRBJ2-2): DTGVSQNPRHKITKRGQNVTFRCDPISEHNRLYWYRQTLGQGPEFLTYFQNEAQLEKSRLLSDRFSAERPKGSFSTLEIQRTEQGDSAMYLCASSNPSAQGAGELFFGEGSRLTVL.

The gene calls are TRBV6-2 or TRBV6-3 and TRBJ2-3; D is unresolved. Trimming stripped 3 bases from V and 9 bases from J, with 7 bases between. Germline V gene lookup returns CDR1 MNHEY and CDR2 SVGEGT. This CDR3 spans 11 amino acids. The CDR3 DNA reads as TGTGCCAGCAGTTATGGCTCAACGCAGTATTTT. It encodes CASSYGSTQYF.

In this sample, this clone turned up once. This chain connects TRBV7-8 to TRBJ1-4; 9 nucleotides line up with TRBD1. With V trimmed by 5 bases and J by 4 bases, 2 bases remained unmatched. Germline CDR1 and CDR2: SGHVS and FQNEAQ. This CDR3 region has 14 residues. The CDR3 sequence is CASSRDRDNEKLFF. The CDR3 nucleotides are TGTGCCAGCAGCCGGGACAGGGATAATGAAAAACTGTTTTTT.

The count of this clone is one. This chain links TRBV7-8 with TRBJ2-3, with TRBD2 identical over 7 bases. This CDR3 contains 15 residues. The germline V gene has CDR1 SGHVS and CDR2 FQNEAQ. The V and J ends lost 2 bases and 2 bases, in that order; junction bases with no gene match: 4. The CDR3, as DNA: TGTGCCAGCAGCTTAAGGGAGGGGCTCACAGATACGCAGTATTTT. Protein product: CASSLREGLTDTQYF. Complete variable domain (other parts from reference TRBV7-8 and TRBJ2-3): GAGVSQSPRYKVAKRGQDVALRCDPISGHVSLFWYQQALGQGPEFLTYFQNEAQLDKSGLPSDRFFAERPEGSVSTLKIQRTQQEDSAVYLCASSLREGLTDTQYFGPGTRLTVL.

The chain links TRBV21-1 to TRBJ2-5; TRBD1 is taken as the D call from the table, unchecked against the DNA. TRBV21-1 is described as a pseudogene. This CDR3 region has 15 residues. CDR3 region: CASSNSAGLWETQYF. The CDR3, as DNA: TGTGCCAGCAGCAATTCGGCTGGGCTTTGGGAGACCCAGTACTTC.

This chain links TRBV13 with TRBJ2-3; TRBD2 is a possible D gene (6 bases). Germline V lookup: CDR1 PRHDT, CDR2 FYEKMQ (reference sequence). The CDR3 contains 18 residues. Trimming removed 4 bases at V and 5 bases at J, with 25 bases between. The CDR3 bases are TGTGCCAGCAGCTCCGCCGCCCCTAGCGCGCACACTGGAGATACGCAGTATTTT. It yields the protein CASSSAAPSAHTGDTQYF.